The 20 T cell receptor beta chains given below trace back to one sample, sequenced in a study of T-cell memory formation after mild COVID-19. Via MiXCR, TCRdb re-called the 5' RACE reads, giving one row per CDR3 protein. This table has about 320,000 distinct CDR3 sequences, roughly an eighth appearing once. The sample taken for sequencing was PBMCs or a T cell subset sorted from them (not recorded which). Receptors were obtained from a young man who had mild COVID-19 (a few samples of this study predate the infection). Cell type and time point are not known.

This clonotype was seen a few times. The chain employs TRBV4-3 and TRBJ1-2, with no clear D. This CDR3 is 15 amino acids long. Trimming took off 2 bases at V and 4 bases at J, with 14 bases between the two ends. Germline V gene lookup returns CDR1 LGHNA and CDR2 YSLEER. Here the CDR3 reads CASSQTRFQFYGYTF. The DNA of the CDR3 is TGCGCCAGCAGCCAAACAAGGTTCCAGTTCTATGGCTACACCTTC.

This chain joins TRBV7-2 and TRBJ2-3, with D uncertain. The CDR3 is 12 amino acids. Per the germline V gene, CDR1 is SGHTA and CDR2 is FQGNSA. The germline V and J ends were trimmed by 3 bases and 5 bases, with 6 bases remaining between them. CDR3 protein: CASSFRIDTQYF. Here the CDR3 DNA reads TGTGCCAGCAGCTTCAGAATAGATACGCAGTATTTT.

This clonotype was seen many times. The chain has TRBV29-1 and TRBJ2-1; tentative D call: TRBD2 (5 bases). Germline V gene data show CDR1 as SQVTM and CDR2 as ANQGSEA. V lost 6 bases and J lost 6, with 18 bases in between. The CDR3 length is 14 residues. The CDR3 nucleotides read TGCAGCGTACGACCCCGCGCGGCGGGCAATGAGCAGTTCTTC. It codes for CSVRPRAAGNEQFF.

In DNA form, the CDR3 reads TGCGCCAGCAGCTTTAGCGGGGGGCACAATGAGCAGTTCTTC. This encodes CASSFSGGHNEQFF. The rearrangement links TRBV5-1 to TRBJ2-1; 10 bases agree with TRBD2. The CDR3 sequence is 14 residues long. V shed 2 bases, J shed 5 bases, and the junction held 1 base outside the gene matches. The germline CDR1 and CDR2 sequences are SGHRS and YFSETQ.

The V call is TRBV6-6, the J call TRBJ2-7; 10 bases match TRBD2. CDR1 MNHNY and CDR2 SVGAGI come from the germline V gene (reference sequence). This CDR3 has 16 residues. V was pared by 2 bases and J by 2 bases, with 6 bases of the junction left unmatched. The CDR3, as DNA: TGTGCCAGCAGTTACGGTAGCGGGGGGTCCACCTACGAGCAGTACGTC. It translates to CASSYGSGGSTYEQYV.

V is TRBV9 and J is TRBJ2-3, with D uncertain. V was pared by 4 bases and J by 2 bases, with 11 bases between. The CDR3 spans 14 residues. The germline V gene encodes CDR1 SGDLS and CDR2 YYNGEE. DNA of the CDR3: TGTGCCAGCAGCCTTGGAATCGACACAGATACGCAGTATTTT. Translation: CASSLGIDTDTQYF.

CDR3 sequence (DNA): TGTGCCAGCAGTTACAAAGGGCCGAACACTGAAGCTTTCTTT. As protein: CASSYKGPNTEAFF. The J gene is TRBJ1-1, the V gene TRBV6-2 or TRBV6-3; D gene ambiguous. This CDR3 is 14 amino acids long. Germline CDR1 MNHEY, CDR2 SVGEGT. Trimming stripped 2 bases from V and 1 base from J, with 8 bases between.

This chain links TRBV29-1 with TRBJ2-1; the match to TRBD1 covers 8 bases. Germline CDR1 reads SQVTM; CDR2 reads ANQGSEA. Losses at the gene ends were 2 bases for V and 4 bases for J; bases not matched to a gene: 7. This CDR3 comprises 15 residues. The CDR3 here is CSVETDRGLYNEQFF. The CDR3 region has the DNA TGCAGCGTTGAAACCGACAGGGGCTTATACAATGAGCAGTTCTTC.

This clonotype has a handful of counts. This chain uses TRBV5-1 with TRBJ1-1, with 9 bases matching TRBD1. V lost 2 bases and J lost 5; bases outside the gene matches: 1. CDR3 length: 13 residues. The germline CDR1 and CDR2 sequences are SGHRS and YFSETQ. CDR3 coding DNA: TGCGCCAGCAGCTTCGGGACAGGGACTGAAGCTTTCTTT. It codes for CASSFGTGTEAFF. The full variable domain, its missing parts supplied by reference TRBV5-1 and TRBJ1-1, is KAGVTQTPRYLIKTRGQQVTLSCSPISGHRSVSWYQQTPGQGLQFLFEYFSETQRNKGNFPGRFSGRQFSNSRSEMNVSTLELGDSALYLCASSFGTGTEAFFGQGTRLTVV.

This sequence joins TRBV6-5 and TRBJ1-3, with D unresolved. V was cut by 10 bases and J by 1 base, with 20 bases left in between. The CDR3 runs 16 residues. In germline, CDR1 is MNHEY, CDR2 SVGAGI. CDR3 loop: CANNAPVNGSGNTIYF. DNA of the CDR3: TGTGCCAACAACGCCCCAGTGAACGGGTCTGGAAACACCATATATTTT.

The chain carries TRBV20-1 and TRBJ1-5; weak D call: TRBD1 (5 bases). Between the trimmed V and J ends, which lost 0 bases and 6 bases, there was a span of 15 bases. This CDR3 contains 15 residues. The germline gives CDR1 DFQATT, CDR2 SNEGSKA (reference sequence). Here the CDR3 DNA reads TGCAGTGCTAGAGACAAGACCCACGGGGGTCAGCCCCAGCATTTT. Encoded protein: CSARDKTHGGQPQHF.

This clonotype was observed a handful of times. The J gene is TRBJ2-7, the V gene TRBV5-1; no clear D gene. V shed 0 bases and J shed 2 bases, with 6 bases lying between them. The CDR3 consists of 13 residues. Germline V gene sequence: CDR1 SGHRS, CDR2 YFSETQ. The CDR3 DNA sequence: TGCGCCAGCAGCTTGGATTGGGCCTACGAGCAGTACTTC. Protein product: CASSLDWAYEQYF.

The chain links TRBV5-1 to TRBJ2-3; 7 bases are a match to TRBD2. Germline CDR1 reads SGHRS; CDR2 reads YFSETQ. With V trimmed by 6 bases and J by 0 bases, 7 bases remained unmatched. The CDR3 is 15 residues long. CDR3 sequence (DNA): TGCGCCAGCAATGGGGGGGGGAGCAGCACAGATACGCAGTATTTT. Residues: CASNGGGSSTDTQYF.

The V call is TRBV4-1, the J call TRBJ1-5, with D uncertain. Trimming left V 0 bases short and J 1 base short, with 7 bases between. Germline V gives CDR1 MGHRA, CDR2 YSYEKL. This CDR3 is built from 15 residues. The CDR3 region is CASSQEWLSNQPQHF. The CDR3 nucleotides are TGCGCCAGCAGCCAAGAGTGGTTAAGCAATCAGCCCCAGCATTTT.

The chain recombines TRBV6-1 with TRBJ1-5; D uncertain. Germline lookup yields CDR1 MNHNS and CDR2 SASEGT. V lost 2 bases to trimming and J lost 7 bases, with 9 bases between them. The CDR3 spans 13 residues. CDR3 in amino acids: CASSEITGQPQHF. CDR3 sequence (DNA): TGTGCCAGCAGTGAAATTACTGGACAGCCCCAGCATTTT.

J is TRBJ1-1 and V is TRBV12-3 or TRBV12-4, with D unresolved. This CDR3 is 14 amino acids long. The V and J ends lost 7 bases and 4 bases respectively, with 16 bases between them. CDR3 amino acids: CASTSFTRVTEAFF. The CDR3 DNA reads as TGTGCCAGCACCTCATTTACAAGGGTCACTGAAGCTTTCTTT.

This clonotype was counted a few times. The chain couples TRBV6-2 or TRBV6-3 to TRBJ2-1, with D possibly being TRBD2 (7 bases). V shed 5 bases and J shed 4 bases, with 15 bases lying between them. Per the germline V gene, CDR1 is MNHEY and CDR2 is SVGEGT. The CDR3 is made up of 15 amino acids. The CDR3 nucleotides read TGTGCCAGCAGTGTGGGGGGGGGCCGTTACAATGAGCAGTTCTTC. This sequence encodes CASSVGGGRYNEQFF.

The chain has TRBV7-2 and TRBJ2-7, with TRBD2 identical over 7 bases. Trimming removed 5 bases from V and 6 bases from J; junction bases left unmatched: 10. The CDR3 length is 14 residues. Germline loops: CDR1 SGHTA, CDR2 FQGNSA. The CDR3 sequence is CASSPWTSLVEQYF. The CDR3, as DNA: TGTGCCAGCAGCCCCTGGACTAGTTTAGTCGAGCAGTACTTC.

This clonotype was counted a few times. The chain couples TRBV30 to TRBJ2-1; D is perhaps TRBD1 (5 bases). Germline CDR1 is GTSNPN and CDR2 is SVGIG (reference sequence). V lost 2 bases to trimming and J lost 13 bases, with 15 bases between them. This CDR3 spans 12 amino acids. CDR3 in amino acids: CAWSTAGISQFF. The CDR3 nucleotides are TGTGCCTGGAGTACTGCAGGGATTTCCCAGTTCTTC.

This clonotype was seen only a few times. The gene calls are TRBV20-1 and TRBJ2-3, with D perhaps given as TRBD1 or TRBD2 (6 bases each). Trimming took 0 bases from V and 11 from J, leaving 12 bases between them. Germline CDR1 DFQATT, CDR2 SNEGSKA (reference sequence). The CDR3 extends over 12 amino acids. The CDR3 is CSAREGGSGQYF. Written as DNA, the CDR3 is TGCAGTGCTAGAGAAGGGGGGAGTGGGCAGTATTTT.